One sample yielded the 24 T cell receptor beta chains listed below, sequenced in a study of shared clonotypes between healthy human individuals. The naive CD8 fraction comprised CD45RO-negative cells positively selected for CCR7 and excluded terminally differentiated effector memory CD45RA+ cells. Sequencing was performed with immunoSEQ multiplex PCR; in TCRdb, only in-frame clones are kept and a portion is missing. The sample includes about 600,000 clones, just under 97% of them seen just once. Sequencing used naive CD8+ T cells sorted from blood. Source of these receptors: a woman aged 30 to 39 in good health.

This rearrangement joins TRBV28 to TRBJ2-1; D is unresolved. Germline V gene lookup returns CDR1 MDHEN and CDR2 SYDVKM. This CDR3 region has 11 residues. Trimming removed 3 bases from V and 11 bases from J, with 8 bases in between. For the CDR3, the DNA is TGTGCCAGCAGTTTCTACTACAAGCAGTTCTTC. This gives the protein CASSFYYKQFF.

Only one count was recorded for this clone. J is TRBJ2-2 and V is TRBV4-1; the D is unclear. Per the germline V gene, CDR1 is MGHRA and CDR2 is YSYEKL. V was shortened by 0 bases and J by 8 bases, with 7 bases between the two germline ends. This CDR3 is built from 13 residues. DNA for the CDR3: TGCGCCAGCAGCCAAGAGCATGGGGGGGAGCTGTTTTTT. It translates to CASSQEHGGELFF.

The rearrangement uses TRBV6-1 and TRBJ1-3; no clear D gene. This CDR3 contains 13 residues. Germline V gene sequence: CDR1 MNHNS, CDR2 SASEGT. V lost 7 bases to trimming and J lost 6 bases, with 13 bases between them. CDR3: CASIVRPENTIYF. In DNA, the CDR3 is TGTGCCAGCATCGTTAGGCCGGAAAACACCATATATTTT.

This clone was counted a single time. This chain links TRBV2 with TRBJ1-4; D may be TRBD1 (5 bases). The germline V and J ends were trimmed by 3 bases and 10 bases, with 15 bases remaining between them. The CDR3 extends over 14 amino acids. Germline lookup yields CDR1 SNHLY and CDR2 FYNNEI. Here the CDR3 reads CASSDPDRIGKLFF. The CDR3 DNA reads TGTGCCAGCAGTGACCCCGACAGAATCGGAAAACTGTTTTTT. The complete variable domain, with remaining parts taken from reference TRBV2 and TRBJ1-4, reads EPEVTQTPSHQVTQMGQEVILRCVPISNHLYFYWYRQILGQKVEFLVSFYNNEISEKSEIFDDQFSVERPDGSNFTLKIRSTKLEDSAMYFCASSDPDRIGKLFFGSGTQLSVL.

The chain is built from TRBV9 and TRBJ1-1, with 7 bases lining up with TRBD1. Unmatched junction bases numbered 6, after V lost 0 bases and J lost 1 base. This CDR3 region has 16 residues. Germline CDR1 SGDLS, CDR2 YYNGEE. Here the CDR3 DNA reads TGTGCCAGCAGCGTAGTGACAGGGAGGGGGAACACTGAAGCTTTCTTT. As protein: CASSVVTGRGNTEAFF.

The rearrangement links TRBV15 to TRBJ1-1, with D unclear. The CDR3 sequence is 19 residues long. Per germline, CDR1 LNHNV and CDR2 YYDKDF (reference sequence). V was cut by 0 bases and J by 3 bases, with 23 bases left in between. The CDR3 nucleotides are TGTGCCACCAGCAGAGACCCGTCCGGGGAAGCGCGTGCAGACACTGAAGCTTTCTTT. This translates into CATSRDPSGEARADTEAFF.

V gene TRBV9 combines with J gene TRBJ2-7; TRBD1 aligns across 9 bases. This CDR3 spans 15 amino acids. J lost 2 bases, V lost 2 bases, and 5 bases had no gene match. Looked up from germline, CDR1 is SGDLS and CDR2 is YYNGEE. Written as DNA, the CDR3 is TGTGCCAGCAGCGTGGAGGACAGGGGAGCCTACGAGCAGTACTTC. This encodes CASSVEDRGAYEQYF.

This rearrangement joins TRBV28 to TRBJ1-5; D gene uncertain. The CDR3 is made up of 14 amino acids. Germline-derived CDR1 and CDR2 are MDHEN and SYDVKM. V was clipped by 2 bases and J by 3 bases, with 8 bases between them. The CDR3 region has the DNA TGTGCCAGCAGTTTACTGGGGATCAATCAGCCCCAGCATTTT. This translates into CASSLLGINQPQHF.

The rearrangement uses TRBV6-4 and TRBJ1-5; D is uncertain. The CDR3 is 13 amino acids. The germline V gene has CDR1 MRHNA and CDR2 SNTAGT. V was shortened by 9 bases and J by 1 base, with 10 bases between the two germline ends. In nucleotides, the CDR3 is TGTGCCAGGGAGGACTTCAGCAATCAGCCCCAGCATTTT. Its translation is CAREDFSNQPQHF.

This chain joins TRBV19 and TRBJ1-1; D uncertain. V was clipped by 3 bases and J by 1 base, with 9 bases between them. The CDR3 loop spans 14 amino acids. The germline V gene encodes CDR1 LNHDA and CDR2 SQIVND (reference sequence). CDR3: CASSMVGGNTEAFF. CDR3 nucleotide sequence: TGTGCCAGTAGTATGGTCGGAGGGAACACTGAAGCTTTCTTT.

The count of this clone is one. V and J are TRBV14 and TRBJ2-7, with D perhaps matching TRBD2 (6 bases). CDR1 and CDR2 (germline): SGHDN, FVKESK. This CDR3 has 14 residues. With 5 bases removed from V and 6 bases from J, the gap between germline ends came to 17 bases. CDR3: CASSSLLGGSEQYF. The CDR3 nucleotides read TGTGCCAGCAGCAGTCTTCTGGGAGGTTCCGAGCAGTACTTC.

V usage is TRBV7-8 and J usage is TRBJ2-1, with 7 bases fitting TRBD2. The J segment lost 0 bases and the V segment lost 5 bases, leaving 7 bases of the junction unmatched. This CDR3 has 16 residues. CDR1 is SGHVS, CDR2 FQNEAQ, per germline. The CDR3 reads CASSLSGQSSYNEQFF. DNA of the CDR3: TGTGCCAGCAGCCTTAGCGGGCAAAGCTCCTACAATGAGCAGTTCTTC.

The rearrangement links TRBV27 to TRBJ2-7; TRBD1 agrees at 8 bases. This CDR3 comprises 13 residues. V lost 0 bases and J lost 6; bases outside the gene matches: 1. CDR1 and CDR2 from the germline V gene are MNHEY and SMNVEV (reference sequence). The CDR3 DNA follows: TGTGCCAGCAGTTTATCGGGACAGGCCGAGCAGTACTTC. This codes for CASSLSGQAEQYF.

The chain couples TRBV19 to TRBJ2-1; D not certain. The V gene's germline CDR1 is LNHDA and CDR2 SQIVND (reference sequence). The CDR3 sequence is 13 residues long. The V and J ends lost 5 bases and 7 bases respectively, with 12 bases between them. The CDR3: CASSAVRANEQFF. CDR3 nucleotides: TGTGCCAGTAGTGCCGTCCGGGCGAATGAGCAGTTCTTC.

This rearrangement joins TRBV5-1 to TRBJ2-7, with TRBD1 matching 9 bases. The ends lost 4 bases at V and 3 bases at J; junction bases unmatched: 11. The V gene's germline CDR1 is SGHRS and CDR2 YFSETQ. There are 16 residues in the CDR3. CDR3 sequence: CASSGGQGALFYEQYF. The CDR3 DNA reads as TGCGCCAGCAGCGGGGGACAGGGAGCCCTTTTCTACGAGCAGTACTTC.

The V gene is TRBV5-1, the J gene TRBJ2-3, with D possibly TRBD1 on 7 matching bases. Trimming pared 5 bases from V and 2 bases from J, leaving 12 bases between. CDR3 length: 14 residues. Germline CDR1 reads SGHRS; CDR2 reads YFSETQ. The CDR3: CASRSGGFTDTQYF. The CDR3, as DNA: TGCGCCAGCAGGTCAGGGGGGTTCACAGATACGCAGTATTTT.

The rearrangement uses TRBV7-8 and TRBJ1-2; maybe TRBD1 (5 bases). V was shortened by 2 bases and J by 3 bases, with 22 bases between the two germline ends. This CDR3 has 18 residues. Looked up from germline, CDR1 is SGHVS and CDR2 is FQNEAQ. DNA for the CDR3: TGTGCCAGCAGCTTATCCCGGGACGAGGGCATTTTTGACTATGGCTACACCTTC. As protein: CASSLSRDEGIFDYGYTF.

This sequence joins TRBV27 and TRBJ1-3; D gene uncertain. The germline CDR1 and CDR2 sequences are MNHEY and SMNVEV (reference sequence). The CDR3 extends over 15 amino acids. V lost 6 bases to trimming and J lost 0 bases, with 12 bases between them. The DNA of the CDR3 is TGTGCCAGCAGACCTCATTTGGGCTCTGGAAACACCATATATTTT. Its translation is CASRPHLGSGNTIYF.

This rearrangement joins TRBV27 to TRBJ1-2; D is possibly TRBD1 (6 bases). With 0 bases removed from V and 8 bases from J, the gap between germline ends came to 16 bases. The CDR3 length is 15 residues. CDR1 and CDR2 from the germline V gene are MNHEY and SMNVEV (reference sequence). The CDR3 loop is CASSLSSWGAGGYTF. In nucleotides, the CDR3 is TGTGCCAGCAGTTTATCGAGTTGGGGGGCGGGCGGCTACACCTTC.

The chain uses TRBV5-1 and TRBJ1-4; unclear D gene. Germline loops: CDR1 SGHRS, CDR2 YFSETQ. V was shortened by 1 base and J by 4 bases, with 17 bases between the two germline ends. This CDR3 has 17 residues. In DNA form, the CDR3 reads TGCGCCAGCAGCTTGACGGCTGAAACAGACTTTAATGAAAAACTGTTTTTT. Its translation is CASSLTAETDFNEKLFF.

The chain is built from TRBV9 and TRBJ1-1; 9 bases align to TRBD1. Germline lookup yields CDR1 SGDLS and CDR2 YYNGEE. The CDR3 is 18 amino acids. Trimming at V came to 0 bases and at J to 0 bases, leaving 9 bases not matched to a gene. The chain's CDR3 is CASSVEPGTGSMNTEAFF. The DNA for the CDR3 is TGTGCCAGCAGCGTAGAGCCCGGGACAGGGTCTATGAACACTGAAGCTTTCTTT.

The CDR3 region is CASSLHTGPPGELFF. Here the CDR3 DNA reads TGTGCCAGCAGCTTGCATACAGGGCCCCCCGGGGAGCTGTTTTTT. The rearrangement uses TRBV5-4 and TRBJ2-2, with D perhaps TRBD1 (6 bases). V lost 1 base and J 6 bases, leaving 13 bases between the germline ends. The CDR3 is made up of 15 amino acids. Germline V gene lookup returns CDR1 SGHNT and CDR2 YYREEE (reference sequence).

CDR3 loop: CASSALAVEQYF. The CDR3 nucleotides read TGTGCCAGCAGTGCACTAGCGGTCGAGCAGTACTTC. The chain carries TRBV2 and TRBJ2-5, with 8 bases that match TRBD2. Near its end, the DNA agrees better with TRBJ2-7, so the J call may be wrong. The CDR3 loop spans 12 amino acids. Germline V gene data show CDR1 as SNHLY and CDR2 as FYNNEI.

The chain links TRBV7-9 to TRBJ2-2; D uncertain. V lost 4 bases, J lost 3 bases, and 15 bases lay in between. The CDR3 sequence is 16 residues long. Germline V CDR1 and CDR2: SEHNR, FQNEAQ (reference sequence). The DNA for the CDR3 is TGTGCCAGCAGCTCAAATCGTCAGGACGACACCGGGGAGCTGTTTTTT. It codes for CASSSNRQDDTGELFF.